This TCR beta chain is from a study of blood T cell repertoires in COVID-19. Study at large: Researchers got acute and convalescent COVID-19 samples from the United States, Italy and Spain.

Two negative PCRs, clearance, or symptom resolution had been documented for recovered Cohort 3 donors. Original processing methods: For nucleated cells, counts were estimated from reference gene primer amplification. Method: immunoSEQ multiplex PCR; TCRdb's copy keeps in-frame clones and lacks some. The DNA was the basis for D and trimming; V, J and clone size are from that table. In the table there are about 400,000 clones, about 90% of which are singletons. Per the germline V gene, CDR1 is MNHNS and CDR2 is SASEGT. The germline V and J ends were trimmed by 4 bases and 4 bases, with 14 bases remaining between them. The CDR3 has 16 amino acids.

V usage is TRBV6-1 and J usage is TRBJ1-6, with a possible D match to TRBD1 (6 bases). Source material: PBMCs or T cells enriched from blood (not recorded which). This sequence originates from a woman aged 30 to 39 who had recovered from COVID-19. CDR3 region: CASSVWGTRYNSPLHF. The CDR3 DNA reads TGTGCCAGCAGTGTTTGGGGGACAAGATATAATTCACCCCTCCACTTT.